The 6 T cell receptor beta chains below all came from one sample that was sequenced in a study of control samples from healthy donors and cancer patients. The protocol was immunoSEQ multiplex PCR, while the TCRdb copy is restricted to in-frame clones and leaves out a portion. The data contain 120,000 or so clones, about 88% of them singletons. Sample: blood. These receptors were collected from a man aged 18 to 29 in good health.

This chain connects TRBV7-8 to TRBJ1-1, with D hard to call. The ends were cut back, 1 base at V and 1 base at J, with 10 bases in the middle. CDR3 size: 15 residues. CDR1 SGHVS and CDR2 FQNEAQ come from the germline V gene. The DNA for the CDR3 is TGTGCCAGCAGCTTAGTACAAGCCCCGAACACTGAAGCTTTCTTT. Protein sequence: CASSLVQAPNTEAFF.

This clone was observed once. The genes are TRBV6-2 or TRBV6-3 and TRBJ2-3; 9 bases match TRBD2. The CDR3 totals 15 residues. Germline V gene lookup returns CDR1 MNHEY and CDR2 SVGEGT. Trimming at V came to 6 bases and at J to 2 bases, leaving 6 bases not matched to a gene. This chain's CDR3 is CASSRGLAHTDTQYF. Written as DNA, the CDR3 is TGTGCCAGCAGCCGGGGACTAGCCCACACAGATACGCAGTATTTT.

The chain has TRBV5-4 and TRBJ2-5, with D hard to call. The CDR3 covers 13 residues. V lost 4 bases and J 5 bases, leaving 12 bases between the germline ends. Germline CDR1 SGHNT, CDR2 YYREEE (reference sequence). CDR3 DNA sequence: TGTGCCAGCAGCCCCGTAGGTGGCGAGACCCAGTACTTC. Its translation: CASSPVGGETQYF.

The chain links TRBV15 to TRBJ1-1; TRBD1 matches at 10 bases. With 0 bases clipped from V and 5 bases from J, the junction kept 6 bases outside the gene matches. The CDR3 length is 16 residues. CDR1 and CDR2 (germline): LNHNV, YYDKDF (reference sequence). The CDR3 DNA is TGTGCCACCAGCAGAGAGGGGACAGGGGTTCGGACTGAAGCTTTCTTT. It yields the protein CATSREGTGVRTEAFF.

The chain recombines TRBV7-3 with TRBJ1-1; no definite D call. CDR1 and CDR2 from the germline V gene are SGHTA and FQGTGA. The CDR3 consists of 15 residues. The V and J ends lost 1 base and 5 bases respectively, with 14 bases between them. The CDR3 DNA sequence: TGTGCCAGCAGCTTAAATCCGGGAGGAGGAACTGAAGCTTTCTTT. Translation: CASSLNPGGGTEAFF. The entire variable domain, with the rest obtained from reference TRBV7-3 and TRBJ1-1, is as follows: GAGVSQTPSNKVTEKGKYVELRCDPISGHTALYWYRQSLGQGPEFLIYFQGTGAADDSGLPNDRFFAVRPEGSVSTLKIQRTERGDSAVYLCASSLNPGGGTEAFFGQGTRLTVV.

The chain employs TRBV2 and TRBJ2-3; D may be TRBD1 or TRBD2 (6 bases each). V lost 8 bases and J lost 4, with 19 bases in between. From germline, CDR1 is SNHLY and CDR2 FYNNEI. This CDR3 is built from 15 residues. CDR3 residues: CASPGDSGAPDTQYF. DNA of the CDR3: TGTGCCAGCCCCGGGGACTCGGGGGCACCAGATACGCAGTATTTT.